This TCR beta chain was found in a study of T cell responses to AZD1222 COVID-19 vaccine. Study-level findings and limits: Two AZD1222 doses significantly raised spike-specific TCR breadth and depth over controls. Baseline testing showed seropositivity in only six or seven AZD1222 recipients.

To note about this clone: Its antigen is still unknown.

Sequencing used immunoSEQ multiplex PCR; TCRdb keeps in-frame clones, though not all of them. This table holds some 100,000 clones, about 82% found once. In germline, CDR1 is SEHNR, CDR2 FQNEAQ (reference sequence). The V gene lost 0 bases and the J gene lost 5 bases, with 13 bases spanning the gap. CDR3 size: 15 residues. The TCR was taken from an adult who received the AZD1222 COVID-19 vaccine. The sample consisted of peripheral blood, taken 28 days after the second AZD1222 dose. V is TRBV7-9 and J is TRBJ1-1; no firm D call. The CDR3 sequence is CASSLAWASGTEAFF. In DNA form, the CDR3 reads TGTGCCAGCAGCTTAGCTTGGGCATCTGGGACTGAAGCTTTCTTT.